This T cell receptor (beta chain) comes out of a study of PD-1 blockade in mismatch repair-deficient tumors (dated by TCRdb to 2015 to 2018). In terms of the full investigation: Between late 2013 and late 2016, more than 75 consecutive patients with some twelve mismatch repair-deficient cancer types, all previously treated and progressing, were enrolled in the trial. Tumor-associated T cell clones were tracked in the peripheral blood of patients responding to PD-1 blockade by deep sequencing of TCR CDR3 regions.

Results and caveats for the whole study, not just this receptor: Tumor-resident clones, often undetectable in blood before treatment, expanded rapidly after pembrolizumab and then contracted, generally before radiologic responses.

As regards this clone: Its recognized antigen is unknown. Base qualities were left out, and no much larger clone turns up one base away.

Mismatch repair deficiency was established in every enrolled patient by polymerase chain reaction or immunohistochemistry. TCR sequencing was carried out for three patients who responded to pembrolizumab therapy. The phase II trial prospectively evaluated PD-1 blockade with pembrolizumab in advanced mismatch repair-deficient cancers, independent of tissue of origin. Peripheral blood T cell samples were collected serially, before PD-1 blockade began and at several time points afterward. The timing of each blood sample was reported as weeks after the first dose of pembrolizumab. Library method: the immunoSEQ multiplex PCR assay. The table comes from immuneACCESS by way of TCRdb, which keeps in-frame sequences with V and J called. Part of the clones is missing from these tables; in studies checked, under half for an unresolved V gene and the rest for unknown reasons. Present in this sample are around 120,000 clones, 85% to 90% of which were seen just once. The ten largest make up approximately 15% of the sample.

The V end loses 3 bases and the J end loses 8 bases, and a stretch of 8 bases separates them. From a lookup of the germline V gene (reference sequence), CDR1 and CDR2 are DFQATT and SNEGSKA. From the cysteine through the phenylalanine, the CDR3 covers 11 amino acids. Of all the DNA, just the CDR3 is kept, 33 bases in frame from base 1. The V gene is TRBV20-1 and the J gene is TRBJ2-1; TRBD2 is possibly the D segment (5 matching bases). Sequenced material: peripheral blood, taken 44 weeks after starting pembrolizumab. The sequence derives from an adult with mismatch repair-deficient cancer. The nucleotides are TGCAGTGCTAGTGAGGGATATGAGCAGTTCTTC. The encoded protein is CSASEGYEQFF.